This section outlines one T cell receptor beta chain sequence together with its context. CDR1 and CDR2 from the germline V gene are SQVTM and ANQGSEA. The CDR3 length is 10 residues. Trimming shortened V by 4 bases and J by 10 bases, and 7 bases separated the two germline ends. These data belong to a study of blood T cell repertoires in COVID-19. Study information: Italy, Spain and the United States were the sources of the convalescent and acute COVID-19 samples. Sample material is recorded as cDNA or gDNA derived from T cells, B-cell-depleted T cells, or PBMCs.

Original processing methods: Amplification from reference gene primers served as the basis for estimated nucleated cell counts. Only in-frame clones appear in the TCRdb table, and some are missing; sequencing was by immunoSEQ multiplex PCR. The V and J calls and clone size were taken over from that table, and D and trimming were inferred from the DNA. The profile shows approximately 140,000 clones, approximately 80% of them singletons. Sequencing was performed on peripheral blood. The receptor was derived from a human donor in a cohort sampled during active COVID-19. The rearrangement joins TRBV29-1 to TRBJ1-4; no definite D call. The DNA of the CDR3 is TGCAGCGTTGGGGAGGGAAAACTGTTTTTT. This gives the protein CSVGEGKLFF. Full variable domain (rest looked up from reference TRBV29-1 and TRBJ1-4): SAVISQKPSRDICQRGTSLTIQCQVDSQVTMMFWYRQQPGQSLTLIATANQGSEATYESGFVIDKFPISRPNLTFSTLTVSNMSPEDSSIYLCSVGEGKLFFGSGTQLSVL.